These 14 T cell receptor beta chains originate from one sample sequenced in a study of blood T cell repertoires in COVID-19. Sequencing used immunoSEQ multiplex PCR; TCRdb keeps in-frame clones, though not all of them. Seen here are hundreds of thousands of clones, roughly 88% observed once, and the top ten hold under 2.5%. The sequencing input was PBMCs or T cells enriched from blood (not recorded which). All receptors derive from a man aged 25 to 40 who had recovered from COVID-19.

To note about this clone: Other DNA sequences in the same sample also yield this CDR3. The chain couples TRBV19 to TRBJ1-6; 8 nucleotides agree with TRBD1. There are 14 residues in the CDR3. Germline V CDR1 and CDR2: LNHDA, SQIVND (reference sequence). The trim removed 3 bases at V and 7 bases at J, leaving 2 bases unmatched. The CDR3 loop is CASSINRGNSPLHF. DNA of the CDR3: TGTGCCAGTAGTATTAACAGGGGGAATTCACCCCTCCACTTT.

The chain is built from TRBV2 and TRBJ2-5; D might be TRBD1 (6 bases). V was pared by 8 bases and J by 2 bases, with 9 bases between. CDR3 length: 12 amino acids. The V gene's germline CDR1 is SNHLY and CDR2 FYNNEI. CDR3 in amino acids: CASSTGQETQYF. The DNA for the CDR3 is TGTGCCAGCTCTACAGGGCAAGAGACCCAGTACTTC. The variable domain in full, with the rest retrieved from reference TRBV2 and TRBJ2-5, is EPEVTQTPSHQVTQMGQEVILRCVPISNHLYFYWYRQILGQKVEFLVSFYNNEISEKSEIFDDQFSVERPDGSNFTLKIRSTKLEDSAMYFCASSTGQETQYFGPGTRLLVL.

V is TRBV5-8 and J is TRBJ1-5; D is perhaps TRBD1 (5 bases). V lost 4 bases and J lost 7, with 12 bases in between. The CDR3 spans 13 residues. Germline V CDR1 and CDR2: SGHTS, YDEGEE. CDR3 bases: TGTGCCAGCAGCCTCAGCAGGGTCCAGCCCCAGCATTTT. Its protein product is CASSLSRVQPQHF. The full variable domain, rest sourced from reference TRBV5-8 and TRBJ1-5, is EAGVTQSPTHLIKTRGQQATLRCSPISGHTSVYWYQQALGLGLQFLLWYDEGEERNRGNFPPRFSGRQFPNYSSELNVNALELEDSALYLCASSLSRVQPQHFGDGTRLSIL.

This clone was detected only once. The chain recombines TRBV10-1 with TRBJ1-2, with TRBD1 as a possible D gene (5 bases). V was shortened by 6 bases and J by 4 bases, with 21 bases between the two germline ends. CDR3 length: 16 amino acids. The germline CDR1 and CDR2 sequences are WNHNN and SYGVQD (reference sequence). The CDR3 sequence: CASSLTRQPMGYGYTF. In nucleotides, the CDR3 is TGCGCCAGCAGCCTAACAAGACAGCCGATGGGCTATGGCTACACCTTC.

The V and J genes are TRBV4-2 and TRBJ2-7; tentative D call: TRBD2 (6 bases). Germline-derived CDR1 and CDR2 are LGHNA and YNFKEQ. The CDR3 has 15 amino acids. V gave up 1 base and J gave up 2 bases, with 12 bases separating them. This CDR3 is CASSQVAAGTYEQYF. The CDR3 DNA is TGTGCCAGCAGCCAAGTAGCGGCCGGCACCTACGAGCAGTACTTC.

This chain joins TRBV19 and TRBJ2-7; D perhaps matches TRBD2 (5 bases). V shed 9 bases and J shed 9 bases, with 15 bases lying between them. Germline CDR1 and CDR2: LNHDA and SQIVND (reference sequence). This CDR3 region has 11 residues. This CDR3 reads CASEGGRLQYF. The CDR3 bases are TGTGCCAGCGAGGGTGGACGATTGCAGTACTTC.

This chain uses TRBV7-6 with TRBJ1-1; tentative D call: TRBD1 (6 bases). Germline V gene lookup returns CDR1 SGHVS and CDR2 FNYEAQ. V lost 8 bases, J lost 8 bases, and 15 bases lay in between. CDR3 length equals 12 residues. The CDR3 sequence: CASGNRVEEAFF. In nucleotides, the CDR3 is TGTGCCAGCGGGAACAGGGTCGAAGAAGCTTTCTTT.

This clone has a single count. The chain couples TRBV3-1 (or the pseudogene TRBV3-2) to TRBJ2-1, with D unresolved. The CDR3 extends over 15 amino acids. CDR1 is LGHDT, CDR2 YNNKEL, per germline (reference sequence). V lost 6 bases and J lost 2, with 14 bases in between. The DNA of the CDR3 is TGTGCCAGCAGAGCCCCGGGTTCCCCCTACAATGAGCAGTTCTTC. It encodes CASRAPGSPYNEQFF.

The chain's CDR3 is CSVDWAGRDGQAFF. The CDR3 region has the DNA TGCAGCGTCGACTGGGCGGGGAGGGACGGCCAAGCTTTCTTT. The chain employs TRBV29-1 and TRBJ1-1, with a weak D call TRBD1 (5 bases). The CDR3 is 14 residues long. The germline V gene encodes CDR1 SQVTM and CDR2 ANQGSEA. Trimming stripped 6 bases from V and 9 bases from J, with 23 bases between.

This clone has a handful of counts. The V gene is TRBV3-1 (or the pseudogene TRBV3-2), the J gene TRBJ2-1; a possible D gene is TRBD1 (5 bases). Germline lookup yields CDR1 LGHDT and CDR2 YNNKEL (reference sequence). V lost 3 bases and J 7 bases, leaving 10 bases between the germline ends. The CDR3 has 13 amino acids. CDR3 sequence: CASSHGRVNEQFF. The CDR3 nucleotides read TGTGCCAGCAGCCACGGCAGGGTTAATGAGCAGTTCTTC.

The chain links TRBV7-2 to TRBJ1-2; D gene unclear. Trimming stripped 6 bases from V and 2 bases from J, with 10 bases between. CDR3 length equals 13 residues. In germline, CDR1 is SGHTA, CDR2 FQGNSA. The CDR3 DNA reads TGTGCCAGCAGTCACGACAAGAACTATGGCTACACCTTC. Protein: CASSHDKNYGYTF.

The J gene is TRBJ2-5, the V gene TRBV19, with 12 bases matching TRBD1. Per germline, CDR1 LNHDA and CDR2 SQIVND (reference sequence). Germline trimming cut 8 bases from V and 4 bases from J; bases unmatched to any gene: 8. The CDR3 covers 15 residues. This CDR3 is CASRGTGGVGETQYF. In DNA, the CDR3 is TGTGCCAGTCGAGGGACAGGGGGCGTAGGAGAGACCCAGTACTTC.

The rearrangement links TRBV24-1 to TRBJ1-1; 9 nucleotides agree with TRBD1. The length of the CDR3 is 15 residues. V gave up 3 bases and J gave up 9 bases; unmatched junction bases: 10. CDR1 and CDR2 (germline): KGHDR, SFDVKD. This CDR3 is CATSDPHETGGKAFF. In DNA, the CDR3 is TGTGCCACCAGTGATCCCCATGAGACAGGGGGTAAAGCTTTCTTT.

The chain employs TRBV11-2 and TRBJ1-5; D possibly corresponds to TRBD1 (5 bases). CDR1 is SGHAT, CDR2 FQNNGV, per germline. V was clipped by 1 base and J by 0 bases, with 10 bases between them. This CDR3 spans 16 amino acids. The CDR3 bases are TGTGCCAGCAGCTTAGGGGCAGGGAATAGCAATCAGCCCCAGCATTTT. It translates to CASSLGAGNSNQPQHF.